The 9 T cell receptor beta chains listed next were all sequenced from one sample in a study of metastatic and nonmetastatic thyroid tumors. TCRdb used MiXCR to call clones anew from the PCR reads. The sample includes tens of thousands of clones, 18% of them seen just once. Thyroid surgery was performed in patients who had received no treatment beforehand. Sequenced sample: blood. The receptors derive from a male donor with papillary thyroid cancer or a benign thyroid nodule (not recorded which). Some clones in this sample may be carry-over from other donors' samples.

This clone was found many times. J is TRBJ1-6 and V is TRBV10-3; no reliable D call. Per germline, CDR1 ENHRY and CDR2 SYGVKD. This CDR3 has 13 residues. Deletions cut 4 bases from V and 5 bases from J, with 6 bases between. CDR3 in amino acids: CAISGPHNSPLHF. In nucleotides, the CDR3 is TGTGCCATCAGTGGGCCTCATAATTCACCCCTCCACTTT.

This clone has ten or more counts. The rearrangement uses TRBV30 and TRBJ2-2; TRBD2 agrees at 9 bases. The CDR3 is made up of 15 amino acids. The V segment lost 7 bases and the J segment 3 bases; nucleotides outside the gene matches: 9. Germline V gene sequence: CDR1 GTSNPN, CDR2 SVGIG (reference sequence). CDR3 residues: CALKLSGSDTGELFF. The CDR3 nucleotides are TGTGCCTTGAAACTTAGCGGGAGCGACACCGGGGAGCTGTTTTTT.

The chain links TRBV10-2 to TRBJ2-7, with D perhaps given as TRBD1 or TRBD2 (6 bases each). The CDR3 is made up of 13 amino acids. With 4 bases removed from V and 10 bases from J, the gap between germline ends came to 17 bases. Germline CDR1 is WSHSY and CDR2 is SAAADI. This CDR3 is CASSALWGADQYF. CDR3 nucleotide sequence: TGCGCCAGCAGTGCTCTCTGGGGGGCGGATCAGTACTTC.

In its sample, this clone was seen many times. The chain links TRBV5-1 to TRBJ1-4; possibly TRBD1 for D (5 bases). CDR1 and CDR2 (germline): SGHRS, YFSETQ. The CDR3 is made up of 14 amino acids. Trimming shortened V by 8 bases and J by 8 bases, and 19 bases separated the two germline ends. The CDR3 spells CASRSGTSREKLFF. The CDR3 DNA sequence: TGCGCCAGTAGATCCGGGACTTCACGCGAAAAACTGTTTTTT.

This clone occurred a few times. J is TRBJ1-1 and V is TRBV10-3; 7 bases match TRBD1. Germline CDR1 is ENHRY and CDR2 is SYGVKD. V was clipped by 9 bases and J by 4 bases; unmatched bases: 8. This CDR3 comprises 13 residues. The CDR3 DNA follows: TGTGCCATTAAATCAGGGGGAAGCACTGAAGCTTTCTTT. Translation: CAIKSGGSTEAFF.

This clone was recorded many times. One end of the junction fails to match germline, which may point to a read error. This chain connects TRBV10-1 to TRBJ2-2; D call uncertain. Germline V CDR1 and CDR2: WNHNN, SYGVQD (reference sequence). This CDR3 contains 13 residues. DNA for the CDR3: TGCGCCGGCAGTGAGAGCAACACCGGGGAGCTGTTTTTT. It specifies CAGSESNTGELFF.

Ten or more counts support this clone. One base away lies a much larger clone, so this may be a sequencing read error. The chain carries TRBV5-1 and TRBJ2-3, with D tentatively TRBD1 (5 bases). The CDR3 runs to 13 residues. The V gene's germline CDR1 is SGHRS and CDR2 YFSETQ. CDR3 amino acids: CAGSLDRPDTQYF. The CDR3 DNA is TGCGCCGGCAGCTTAGACAGACCAGATACGCAGTATTTT. Drawing the rest from reference TRBV5-1 and TRBJ2-3, the complete variable domain is KAGVTQTPRYLIKTRGQQVTLSCSPISGHRSVSWYQQTPGQGLQFLFEYFSETQRNKGNFPGRFSGRQFSNSRSEMNVSTLELGDSALYLCAGSLDRPDTQYFGPGTRLTVL.

This clone came up many times. The rearrangement joins TRBV9 to TRBJ2-3; possible D gene TRBD2, 6 bases. There are 15 residues in the CDR3. V lost 0 bases and J lost 0, with 8 bases in between. Looked up from germline, CDR1 is SGDLS and CDR2 is YYNGEE. The CDR3 protein is CASSVGGLSTDTQYF. The CDR3 DNA is TGTGCCAGCAGCGTAGGGGGACTGAGCACAGATACGCAGTATTTT.

This clone has a count of ten or more. This chain connects TRBV30 to TRBJ2-1, with a possible D match to TRBD1 (5 bases). The CDR3 sequence is 12 residues long. Germline V CDR1 and CDR2: GTSNPN, SVGIG (reference sequence). V was shortened by 4 bases and J by 3 bases, with 7 bases between the two germline ends. CDR3 residues: CAWNTGYNEQFF. In DNA, the CDR3 is TGTGCCTGGAACACAGGCTACAATGAGCAGTTCTTC.